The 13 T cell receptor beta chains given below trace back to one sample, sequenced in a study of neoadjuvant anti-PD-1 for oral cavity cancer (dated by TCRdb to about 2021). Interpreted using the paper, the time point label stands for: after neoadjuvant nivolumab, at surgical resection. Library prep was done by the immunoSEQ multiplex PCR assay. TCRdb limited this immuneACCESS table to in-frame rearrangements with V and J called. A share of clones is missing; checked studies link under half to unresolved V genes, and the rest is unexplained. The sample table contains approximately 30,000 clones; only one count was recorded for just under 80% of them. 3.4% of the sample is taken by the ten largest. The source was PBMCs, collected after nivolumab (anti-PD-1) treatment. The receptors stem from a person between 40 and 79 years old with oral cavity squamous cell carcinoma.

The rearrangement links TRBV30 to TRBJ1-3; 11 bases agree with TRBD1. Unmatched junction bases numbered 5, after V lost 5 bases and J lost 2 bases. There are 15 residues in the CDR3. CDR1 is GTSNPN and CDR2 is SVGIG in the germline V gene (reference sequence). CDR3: CAWGQGALTGNTIYF. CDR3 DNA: TGTGCCTGGGGACAGGGGGCGTTAACTGGAAACACCATATATTTT.

Written as DNA, the CDR3 is TGTGCCAGCAGCTCAGGGGGCTCGGGTCAGCCCCAGCATTTT. It is translated as CASSSGGSGQPQHF. This rearrangement joins TRBV28 to TRBJ1-5; TRBD1 aligns across 8 bases. The CDR3 totals 14 residues. Germline V CDR1 and CDR2: MDHEN, SYDVKM. V lost 6 bases, J lost 6 bases, and 7 bases stayed unmatched.

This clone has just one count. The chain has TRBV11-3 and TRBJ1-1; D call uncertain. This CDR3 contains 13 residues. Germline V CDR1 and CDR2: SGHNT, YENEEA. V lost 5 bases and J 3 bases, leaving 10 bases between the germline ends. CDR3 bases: TGTGCCAGCAGCCAAGCAGCGGACACTGAAGCTTTCTTT. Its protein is CASSQAADTEAFF.

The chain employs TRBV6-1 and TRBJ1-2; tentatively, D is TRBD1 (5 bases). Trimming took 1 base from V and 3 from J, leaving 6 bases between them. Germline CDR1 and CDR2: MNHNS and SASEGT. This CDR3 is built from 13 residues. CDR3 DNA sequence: TGTGCCAGCAGTGAAGGGACACACTATGGCTACACCTTC. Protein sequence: CASSEGTHYGYTF.

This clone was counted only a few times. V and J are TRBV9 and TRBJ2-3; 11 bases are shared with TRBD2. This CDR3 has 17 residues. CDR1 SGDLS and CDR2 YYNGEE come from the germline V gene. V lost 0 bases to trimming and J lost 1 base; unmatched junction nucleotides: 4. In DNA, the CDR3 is TGTGCCAGCAGCGTAGGGACTAGCGGGCACCGCACAGATACGCAGTATTTT. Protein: CASSVGTSGHRTDTQYF.

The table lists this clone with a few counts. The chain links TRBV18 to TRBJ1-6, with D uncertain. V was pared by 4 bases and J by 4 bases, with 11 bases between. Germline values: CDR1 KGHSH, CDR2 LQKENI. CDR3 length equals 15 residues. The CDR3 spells CASSLAEGYNSPLHF. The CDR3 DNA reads TGTGCCAGCTCACTCGCGGAGGGTTATAATTCACCCCTCCACTTT.

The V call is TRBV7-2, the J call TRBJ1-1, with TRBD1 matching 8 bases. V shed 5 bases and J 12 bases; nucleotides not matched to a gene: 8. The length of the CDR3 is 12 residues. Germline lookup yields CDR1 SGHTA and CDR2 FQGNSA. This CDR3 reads CASSLRQGRSFF. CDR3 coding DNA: TGTGCCAGCAGCCTACGACAGGGGCGGTCTTTCTTT.

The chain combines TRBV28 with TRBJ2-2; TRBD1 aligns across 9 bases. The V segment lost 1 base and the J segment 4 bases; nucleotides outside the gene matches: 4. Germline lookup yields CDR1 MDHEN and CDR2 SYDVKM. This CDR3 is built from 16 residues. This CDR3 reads CASSLYRGQSTGELFF. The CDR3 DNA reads TGTGCCAGCAGTTTATACAGGGGGCAGAGCACCGGGGAGCTGTTTTTT.

In DNA form, the CDR3 reads TGTGCCAGCAGCCAAGAGGTGGACTCTGGGGCCAACGTCCTGACTTTC. Protein product: CASSQEVDSGANVLTF. V and J are TRBV4-2 and TRBJ2-6; D unresolved. Germline lookup yields CDR1 LGHNA and CDR2 YNFKEQ. V lost 0 bases and J lost 0, with 6 bases in between. This CDR3 is built from 16 residues.

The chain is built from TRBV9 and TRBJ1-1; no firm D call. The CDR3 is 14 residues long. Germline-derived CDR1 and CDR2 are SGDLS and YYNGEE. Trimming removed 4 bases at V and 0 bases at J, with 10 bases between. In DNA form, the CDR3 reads TGTGCCAGCAGCCTAGGGAACATGAACACTGAAGCTTTCTTT. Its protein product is CASSLGNMNTEAFF.

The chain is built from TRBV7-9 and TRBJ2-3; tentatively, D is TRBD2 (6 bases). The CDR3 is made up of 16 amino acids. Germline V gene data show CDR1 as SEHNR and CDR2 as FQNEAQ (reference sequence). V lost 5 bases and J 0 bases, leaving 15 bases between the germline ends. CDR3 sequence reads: CASSQSSGGSTDTQYF. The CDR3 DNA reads TGTGCCAGCAGCCAGAGTAGCGGTGGGAGCACAGATACGCAGTATTTT.

The CDR3 DNA sequence: TGTGCCAGCCGGTTGACGGTTCGCATGAACACTGAAGCTTTCTTT. It codes for CASRLTVRMNTEAFF. This chain connects TRBV6-5 to TRBJ1-1; no firm D call. The CDR3 extends over 15 amino acids. V lost 8 bases to trimming and J lost 0 bases, with 16 bases between them. The germline gives CDR1 MNHEY, CDR2 SVGAGI.

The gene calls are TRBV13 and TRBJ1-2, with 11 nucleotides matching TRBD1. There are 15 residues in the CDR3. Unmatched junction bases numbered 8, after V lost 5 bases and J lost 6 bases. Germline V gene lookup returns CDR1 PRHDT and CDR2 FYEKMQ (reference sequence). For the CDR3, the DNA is TGTGCCAGCAGCGCTGGACAGGGGGCCCGCGATGGCTACACCTTC. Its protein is CASSAGQGARDGYTF.